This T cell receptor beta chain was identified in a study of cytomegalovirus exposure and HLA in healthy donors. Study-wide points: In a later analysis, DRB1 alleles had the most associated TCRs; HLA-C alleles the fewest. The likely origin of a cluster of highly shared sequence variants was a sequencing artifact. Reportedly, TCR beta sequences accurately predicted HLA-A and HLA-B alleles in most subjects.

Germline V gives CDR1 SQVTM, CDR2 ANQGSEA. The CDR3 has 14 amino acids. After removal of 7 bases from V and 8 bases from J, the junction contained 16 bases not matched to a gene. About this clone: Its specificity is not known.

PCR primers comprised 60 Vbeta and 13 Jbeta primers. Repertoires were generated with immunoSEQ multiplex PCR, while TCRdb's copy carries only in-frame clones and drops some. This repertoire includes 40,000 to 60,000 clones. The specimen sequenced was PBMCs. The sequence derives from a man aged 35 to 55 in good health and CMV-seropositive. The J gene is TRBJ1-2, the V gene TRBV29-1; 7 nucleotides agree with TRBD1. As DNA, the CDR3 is TGCAGCGCAGCGAAATTACAGGGGCTGGGAGGCTACACCTTC. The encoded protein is CSAAKLQGLGGYTF.